These 8 T cell receptor beta chains were sequenced from one sample in a study of human T cells and chemical hapten exposure. As to time point: patch test 1, 2 weeks after DPC sensitization. Treatment described: therapeutic diphenylcyclopropenone sensitization with weekly scalp DPC. TCRdb re-analysed the RACE reads in MiXCR, keeping a single row per CDR3 protein. The sample contains roughly 120,000 distinct CDR3 sequences, roughly an eighth of which appear only once. Sequences were derived from whole blood, sampled in connection with sensitization to the hapten diphenylcyclopropenone (DPC). The source of these receptors is a man between 18 and 35 years old with alopecia areata. Some clones in this sample may be carry-over from other donors' samples.

The rearrangement links TRBV11-2 to TRBJ2-2, with TRBD1 matching over 8 bases. The CDR3 has 15 residues. Looked up from germline, CDR1 is SGHAT and CDR2 is FQNNGV. The V and J ends lost 5 bases and 2 bases, in that order; junction bases with no gene match: 4. The CDR3 sequence is CASSVTGGNTGELFF. CDR3 bases: TGTGCCAGCAGCGTCACAGGGGGAAACACCGGGGAGCTGTTTTTT.

This clonotype was detected many times. The J gene is TRBJ2-5, the V gene TRBV29-1; either TRBD1 or TRBD2 may supply D (6 bases each). The CDR3 has 12 residues. Germline V gene lookup returns CDR1 SQVTM and CDR2 ANQGSEA. Trimming left V 7 bases short and J 1 base short, with 10 bases between. CDR3 bases: TGCAGCGCGGGGGCCAGCCAAGAGACCCAGTACTTC. This codes for CSAGASQETQYF.

This clonotype was picked up many times. The rearrangement joins TRBV7-8 to TRBJ2-2; 11 bases are shared with TRBD2. The length of the CDR3 is 18 residues. The germline V gene has CDR1 SGHVS and CDR2 FQNEAQ. V shed 0 bases and J 8 bases; nucleotides not matched to a gene: 11. CDR3 DNA sequence: TGTGCCAGCAGCTTAGCCACCGGGACTAGCGGTTTCTCGGGGGAGCTGTTTTTT. Amino acid sequence: CASSLATGTSGFSGELFF.

This sequence joins TRBV5-5 and TRBJ1-6; TRBD1 is a possible D gene (5 bases). The germline V and J ends were trimmed by 7 bases and 0 bases, with 20 bases remaining between them. The CDR3 runs to 18 residues. The germline V gene encodes CDR1 SGHKS and CDR2 YYEKEE (reference sequence). CDR3 DNA sequence: TGTGCCAGCCGCGCAGGGCCGTTCCTGAGCTCCTATAATTCACCCCTCCACTTT. It is translated as CASRAGPFLSSYNSPLHF.

CDR3 nucleotide sequence: TGTGCCAGCAGCCTATTCCCCTCTGAAGCTTTCTTT. Amino acids: CASSLFPSEAFF. The V gene is TRBV5-4, the J gene TRBJ1-1; D ambiguous. With 4 bases removed from V and 6 bases from J, the gap between germline ends came to 10 bases. Germline V gene sequence: CDR1 SGHNT, CDR2 YYREEE (reference sequence). The CDR3 length is 12 residues.

The chain carries TRBV27 and TRBJ1-1; tentatively, D is TRBD1 (6 bases). The CDR3 runs to 13 residues. CDR1 is MNHEY, CDR2 SMNVEV, per germline (reference sequence). V dropped 2 bases and J dropped 6 bases, with 10 bases sitting between them. CDR3 in DNA: TGTGCCAGCAGTTTAATACAGGGCGCTGAAGCTTTCTTT. This gives the protein CASSLIQGAEAFF.

This chain's CDR3 is CASSQEQGASDEQFF. The DNA of the CDR3 is TGTGCCAGCAGCCAAGAACAGGGGGCCTCTGATGAGCAGTTCTTC. The genes are TRBV4-2 and TRBJ2-1, with 9 bases identical to TRBD1. CDR1 and CDR2 (germline): LGHNA, YNFKEQ. V was clipped by 0 bases and J by 8 bases; unmatched bases: 5. The CDR3 has 15 residues.

This clonotype was seen a few times. This chain joins TRBV4-3 and TRBJ2-1; D may be TRBD2 (5 bases). The CDR3 extends over 15 amino acids. V dropped 3 bases and J dropped 7 bases, with 16 bases sitting between them. Looked up from germline, CDR1 is LGHNA and CDR2 is YSLEER. This CDR3 reads CASSQALLVRNEQFF. CDR3 DNA: TGCGCCAGCAGCCAGGCCCTACTAGTAAGGAATGAGCAGTTCTTC.